This T cell receptor beta chain was profiled in a study of T cells after yellow fever vaccination. UMIs were added to TCR cDNA along with a universal primer site when it was made by 5'RACE template switching. Using its own MiXCR run on the 5' RACE reads, TCRdb lists one record per CDR3 protein. Here the sample spans about 510,000 distinct CDR3 sequences, around a fifth being singletons. Study observations and caveats: Post-booster repertoires contained most primary-vaccination clones again (roughly 96% CD4, approximately 86% CD8). A weaker secondary response peaked on day 5, the primary on day 15.

This clonotype occurred a few times. What it recognizes is unknown. The source was PBMCs, collected approximately 22 days after the first yellow fever vaccination. This sequence was found in a man between 18 and 35 years old who received the YFV17D yellow fever vaccine.

CDR3 coding DNA: TGCAGTGCTCAGGGCCAGGCCCTAGATACGCAGTATTTT. As protein: CSAQGQALDTQYF. The V gene is TRBV20-1, the J gene TRBJ2-3; D perhaps matches TRBD1 (5 bases). Germline loops: CDR1 DFQATT, CDR2 SNEGSKA (reference sequence). The V and J ends lost 5 bases and 5 bases respectively, with 14 bases between them. The length of the CDR3 is 13 residues.